What follows is one T cell receptor (beta chain) and its context. What it recognizes is unknown. This sample was taken from a study of PD-1 blockade in mismatch repair-deficient tumors. Turning to the study itself: Enrolled 2013-2016, patients had progressing, pretreated mismatch repair-deficient cancers of about twelve types. Findings and limits, study-wide: After pembrolizumab, tumor-resident clones rose rapidly, then generally contracted before radiologic responses.

CDR1 is SGDLS and CDR2 is YYNGEE in the germline V gene. Trimming took 4 bases from V and 6 from J; bases not matched to a gene: 8. The CDR3 has 15 amino acids. TCR sequencing covered a few patients who responded to pembrolizumab. Here immunoSEQ multiplex PCR was the method, and the copy in TCRdb shows in-frame clones only, minus some. This sample has some 100,000 clones; 70% to 85% occur once, and the top ten carry approximately 6.5%. The chain links TRBV9 to TRBJ2-3; 10 nucleotides match TRBD2. This clonotype was obtained from an adult with mismatch repair-deficient cancer. This specimen consisted of peripheral blood, obtained roughly 36 weeks after starting pembrolizumab. The CDR3 nucleotides read TGTGCCAGCAGCCCCAGCGGGAGGGCCCAGGATACGCAGTATTTT. Its translation: CASSPSGRAQDTQYF.